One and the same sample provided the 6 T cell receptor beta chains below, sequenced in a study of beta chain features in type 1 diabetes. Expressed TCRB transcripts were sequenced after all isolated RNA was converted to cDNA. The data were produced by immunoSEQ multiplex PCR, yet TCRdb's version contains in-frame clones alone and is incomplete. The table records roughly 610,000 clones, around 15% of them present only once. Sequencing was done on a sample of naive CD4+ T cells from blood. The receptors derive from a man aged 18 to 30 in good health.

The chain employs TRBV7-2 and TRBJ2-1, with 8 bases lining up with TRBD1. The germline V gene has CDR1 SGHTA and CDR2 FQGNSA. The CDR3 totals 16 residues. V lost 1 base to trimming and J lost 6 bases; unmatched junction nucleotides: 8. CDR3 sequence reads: CASSLGWQGAINEQFF. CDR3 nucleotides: TGTGCCAGCAGCTTAGGCTGGCAGGGGGCAATCAATGAGCAGTTCTTC.

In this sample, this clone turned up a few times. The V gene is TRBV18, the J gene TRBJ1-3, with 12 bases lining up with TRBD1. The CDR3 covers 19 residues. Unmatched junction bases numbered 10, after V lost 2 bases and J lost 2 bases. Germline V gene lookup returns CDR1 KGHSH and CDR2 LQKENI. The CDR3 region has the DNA TGTGCCAGCTCACCAGTCCCGGGACAGGGGGCCCCACCTGGAAACACCATATATTTT. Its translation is CASSPVPGQGAPPGNTIYF.

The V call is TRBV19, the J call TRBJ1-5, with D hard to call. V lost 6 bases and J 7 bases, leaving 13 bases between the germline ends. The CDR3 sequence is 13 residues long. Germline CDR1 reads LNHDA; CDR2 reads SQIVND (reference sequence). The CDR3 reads CASRRTAGQPQHF. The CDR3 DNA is TGTGCCAGTAGACGGACGGCGGGGCAGCCCCAGCATTTT.

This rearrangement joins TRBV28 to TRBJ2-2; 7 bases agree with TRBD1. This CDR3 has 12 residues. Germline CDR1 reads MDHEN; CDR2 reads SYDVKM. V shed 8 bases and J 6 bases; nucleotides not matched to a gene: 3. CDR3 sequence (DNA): TGTGCCAGCCTAACAGGGGCCGGGGAGCTGTTTTTT. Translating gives CASLTGAGELFF.

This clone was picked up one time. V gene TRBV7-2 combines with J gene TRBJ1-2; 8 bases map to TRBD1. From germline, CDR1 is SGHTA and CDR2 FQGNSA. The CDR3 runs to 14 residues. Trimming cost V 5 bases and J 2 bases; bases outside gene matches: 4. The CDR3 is CASSPDRGNYGYTF. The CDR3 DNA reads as TGTGCCAGCAGCCCCGACAGGGGCAACTATGGCTACACCTTC.

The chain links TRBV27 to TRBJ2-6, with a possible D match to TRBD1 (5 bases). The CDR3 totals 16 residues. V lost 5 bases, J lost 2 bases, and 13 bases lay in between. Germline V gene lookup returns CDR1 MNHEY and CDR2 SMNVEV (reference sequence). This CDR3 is CASSSRVSAGANVLTF. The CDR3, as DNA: TGTGCCAGCAGTAGCAGGGTCTCGGCTGGGGCCAACGTCCTGACTTTC. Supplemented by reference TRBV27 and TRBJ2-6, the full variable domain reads EAQVTQNPRYLITVTGKKLTVTCSQNMNHEYMSWYRQDPGLGLRQIYYSMNVEVTDKGDVPEGYKVSRKEKRNFPLILESPSPNQTSLYFCASSSRVSAGANVLTFGAGSRLTVL.